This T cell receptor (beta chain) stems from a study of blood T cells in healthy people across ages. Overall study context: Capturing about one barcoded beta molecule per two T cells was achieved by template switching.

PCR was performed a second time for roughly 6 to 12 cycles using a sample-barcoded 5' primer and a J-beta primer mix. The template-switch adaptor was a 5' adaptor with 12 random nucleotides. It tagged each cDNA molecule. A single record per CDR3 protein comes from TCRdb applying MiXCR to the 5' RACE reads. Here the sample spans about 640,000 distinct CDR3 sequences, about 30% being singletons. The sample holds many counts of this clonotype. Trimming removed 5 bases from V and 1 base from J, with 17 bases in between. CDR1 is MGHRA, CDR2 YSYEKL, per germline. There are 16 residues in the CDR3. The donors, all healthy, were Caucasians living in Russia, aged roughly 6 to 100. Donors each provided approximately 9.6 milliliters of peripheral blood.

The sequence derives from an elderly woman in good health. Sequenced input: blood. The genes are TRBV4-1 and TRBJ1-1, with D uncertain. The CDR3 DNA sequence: TGCGCCAGCAGCTATAGTAATGTGGGTGGGAACACTGAAGCTTTCTTT. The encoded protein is CASSYSNVGGNTEAFF.